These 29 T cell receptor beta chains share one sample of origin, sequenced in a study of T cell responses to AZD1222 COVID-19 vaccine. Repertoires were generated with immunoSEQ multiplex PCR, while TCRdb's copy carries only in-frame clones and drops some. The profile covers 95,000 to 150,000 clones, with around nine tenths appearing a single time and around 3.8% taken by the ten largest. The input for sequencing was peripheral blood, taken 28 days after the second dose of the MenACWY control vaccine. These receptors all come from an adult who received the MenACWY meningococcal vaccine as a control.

The CDR3 DNA reads as TGTGCCAGCACCGCGACCTCGCGGGGCGGGGGAAAGACCCAGTACTTC. Translation: CASTATSRGGGKTQYF. The V gene is TRBV28, the J gene TRBJ2-5; TRBD2 matches 7 bases. The CDR3 contains 16 residues. The V segment lost 7 bases and the J segment 6 bases; nucleotides outside the gene matches: 17. CDR1 and CDR2 from the germline V gene are MDHEN and SYDVKM.

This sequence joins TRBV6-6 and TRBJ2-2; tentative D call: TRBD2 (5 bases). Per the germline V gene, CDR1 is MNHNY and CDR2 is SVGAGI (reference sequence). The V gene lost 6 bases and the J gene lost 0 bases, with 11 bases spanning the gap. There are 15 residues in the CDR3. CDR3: CASSYTRPNTGELFF. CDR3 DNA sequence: TGTGCCAGCAGCTACACTAGACCGAACACCGGGGAGCTGTTTTTT.

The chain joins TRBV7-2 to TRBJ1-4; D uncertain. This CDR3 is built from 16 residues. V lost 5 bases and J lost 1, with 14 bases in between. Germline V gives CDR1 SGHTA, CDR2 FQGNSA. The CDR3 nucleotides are TGTGCCAGCAGCCCCAACCGACTGGGAACTAATGAAAAACTGTTTTTT. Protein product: CASSPNRLGTNEKLFF.

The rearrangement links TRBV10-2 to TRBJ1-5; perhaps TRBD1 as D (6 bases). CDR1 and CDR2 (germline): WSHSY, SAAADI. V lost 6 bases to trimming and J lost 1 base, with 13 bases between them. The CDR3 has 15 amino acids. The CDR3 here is CASSEQGTSNQPQHF. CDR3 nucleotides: TGCGCCAGCAGCGAACAGGGTACCAGCAATCAGCCCCAGCATTTT.

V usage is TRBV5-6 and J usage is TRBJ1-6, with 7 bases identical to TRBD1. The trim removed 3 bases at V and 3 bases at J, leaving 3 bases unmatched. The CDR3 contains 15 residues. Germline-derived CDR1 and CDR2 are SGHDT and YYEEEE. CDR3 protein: CASSSGQHYNSPLHF. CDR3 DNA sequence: TGTGCCAGCAGCTCGGGACAGCACTATAATTCACCCCTCCACTTT.

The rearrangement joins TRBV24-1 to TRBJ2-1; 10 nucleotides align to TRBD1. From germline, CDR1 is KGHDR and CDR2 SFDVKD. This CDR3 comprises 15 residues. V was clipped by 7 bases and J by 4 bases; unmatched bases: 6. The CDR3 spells CATSKSGQGYNEQFF. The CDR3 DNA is TGTGCCACCAGCAAATCGGGACAGGGGTACAATGAGCAGTTCTTC.

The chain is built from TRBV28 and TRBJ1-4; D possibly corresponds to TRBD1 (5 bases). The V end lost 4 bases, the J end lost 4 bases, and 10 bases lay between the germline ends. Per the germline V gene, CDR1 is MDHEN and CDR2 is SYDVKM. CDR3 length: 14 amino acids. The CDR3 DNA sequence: TGTGCCAGCAGTTCACCTGGGGGTAATGAAAAACTGTTTTTT. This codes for CASSSPGGNEKLFF. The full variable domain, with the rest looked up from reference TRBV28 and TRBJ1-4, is DVKVTQSSRYLVKRTGEKVFLECVQDMDHENMFWYRQDPGLGLRLIYFSYDVKMKEKGDIPEGYSVSREKKERFSLILESASTNQTSMYLCASSSPGGNEKLFFGSGTQLSVL.

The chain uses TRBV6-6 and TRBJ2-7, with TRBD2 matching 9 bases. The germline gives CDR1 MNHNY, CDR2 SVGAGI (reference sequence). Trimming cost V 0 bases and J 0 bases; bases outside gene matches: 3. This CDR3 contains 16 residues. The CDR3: CASSYSRGGTSYEQYF. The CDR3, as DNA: TGTGCCAGCAGTTACTCGCGGGGGGGAACCTCCTACGAGCAGTACTTC.

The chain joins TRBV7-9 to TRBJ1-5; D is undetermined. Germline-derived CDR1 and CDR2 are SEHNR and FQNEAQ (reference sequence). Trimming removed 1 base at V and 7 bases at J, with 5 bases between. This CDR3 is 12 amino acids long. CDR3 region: CASSLEGQPQHF. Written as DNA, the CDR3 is TGTGCCAGCAGCTTAGAGGGACAGCCCCAGCATTTT.

The CDR3 loop reads CASRTARDSLVTQYF. In DNA, the CDR3 is TGTGCCAGCAGGACAGCCAGGGACAGCTTGGTGACCCAGTACTTC. V gene TRBV27 combines with J gene TRBJ2-5; TRBD1 agrees at 7 bases. CDR1 and CDR2 (germline): MNHEY, SMNVEV (reference sequence). The CDR3 contains 15 residues. The V segment lost 6 bases and the J segment 7 bases; nucleotides outside the gene matches: 14.

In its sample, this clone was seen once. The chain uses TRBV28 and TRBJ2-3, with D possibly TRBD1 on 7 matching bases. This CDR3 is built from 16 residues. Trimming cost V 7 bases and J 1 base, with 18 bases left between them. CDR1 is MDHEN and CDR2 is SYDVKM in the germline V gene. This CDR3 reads CASTSRLRGGTDTQYF. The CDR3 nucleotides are TGTGCCAGCACATCACGCCTCAGGGGGGGCACAGATACGCAGTATTTT.

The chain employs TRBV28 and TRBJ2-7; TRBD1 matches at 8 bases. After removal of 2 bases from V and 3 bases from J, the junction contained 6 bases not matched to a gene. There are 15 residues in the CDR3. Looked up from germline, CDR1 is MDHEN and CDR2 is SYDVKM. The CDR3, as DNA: TGTGCCAGCAGTTTACCCAGGACAGGGCGCTACGAGCAGTACTTC. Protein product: CASSLPRTGRYEQYF.

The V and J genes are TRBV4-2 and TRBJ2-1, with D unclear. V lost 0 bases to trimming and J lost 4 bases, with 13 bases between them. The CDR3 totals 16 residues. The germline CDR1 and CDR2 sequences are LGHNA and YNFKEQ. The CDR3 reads CASSQEGSSGYNEQFF. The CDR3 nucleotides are TGTGCCAGCAGCCAAGAAGGGTCTTCTGGGTACAATGAGCAGTTCTTC.

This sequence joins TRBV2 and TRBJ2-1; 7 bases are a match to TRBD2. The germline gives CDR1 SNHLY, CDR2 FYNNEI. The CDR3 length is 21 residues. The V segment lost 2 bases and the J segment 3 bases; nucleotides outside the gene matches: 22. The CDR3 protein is CASSELLGQGGIAGSYNEQFF. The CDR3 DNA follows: TGTGCCAGCAGTGAATTACTGGGGCAGGGCGGAATAGCGGGTAGCTACAATGAGCAGTTCTTC.

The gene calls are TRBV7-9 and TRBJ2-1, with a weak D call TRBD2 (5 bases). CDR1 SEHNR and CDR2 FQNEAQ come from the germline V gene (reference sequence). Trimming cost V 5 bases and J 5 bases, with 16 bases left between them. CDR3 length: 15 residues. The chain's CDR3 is CASSLRPDGNNEQFF. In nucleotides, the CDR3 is TGTGCCAGCAGCCTTAGACCGGACGGGAACAATGAGCAGTTCTTC. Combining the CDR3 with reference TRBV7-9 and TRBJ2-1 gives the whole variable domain DTGVSQNPRHKITKRGQNVTFRCDPISEHNRLYWYRQTLGQGPEFLTYFQNEAQLEKSRLLSDRFSAERPKGSFSTLEIQRTEQGDSAMYLCASSLRPDGNNEQFFGPGTRLTVL.

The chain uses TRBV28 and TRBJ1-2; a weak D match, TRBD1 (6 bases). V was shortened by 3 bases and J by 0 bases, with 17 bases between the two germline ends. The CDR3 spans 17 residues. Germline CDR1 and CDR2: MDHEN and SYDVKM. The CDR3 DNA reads TGTGCCAGCAGTTTGGCCGGACAGTCGGGACCTAACTATGGCTACACCTTC. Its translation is CASSLAGQSGPNYGYTF.

For the CDR3, the DNA is TGTGCCAGTAGTATCGGAGGGACTAGCACAGATACGCAGTATTTT. This encodes CASSIGGTSTDTQYF. This chain links TRBV19 with TRBJ2-3; D possibly corresponds to TRBD2 (6 bases). Deletions cut 3 bases from V and 0 bases from J, with 10 bases between. The CDR3 runs to 15 residues. Germline values: CDR1 LNHDA, CDR2 SQIVND (reference sequence).

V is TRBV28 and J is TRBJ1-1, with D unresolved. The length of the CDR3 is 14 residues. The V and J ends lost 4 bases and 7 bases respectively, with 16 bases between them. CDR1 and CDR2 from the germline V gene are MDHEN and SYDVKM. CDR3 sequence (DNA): TGTGCCAGCAGTTCTTGGGGAGGGCCATATGAAGCTTTCTTT. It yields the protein CASSSWGGPYEAFF.

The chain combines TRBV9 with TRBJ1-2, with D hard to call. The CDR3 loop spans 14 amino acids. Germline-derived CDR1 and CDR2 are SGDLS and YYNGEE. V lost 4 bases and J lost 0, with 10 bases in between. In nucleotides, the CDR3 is TGTGCCAGCAGCCCCCTTGGGTCTAACTATGGCTACACCTTC. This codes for CASSPLGSNYGYTF.

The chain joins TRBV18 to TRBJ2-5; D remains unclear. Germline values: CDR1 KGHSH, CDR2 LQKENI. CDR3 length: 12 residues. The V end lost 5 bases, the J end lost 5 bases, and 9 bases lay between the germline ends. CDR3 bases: TGTGCCAGCTCAAAGACTCGGGAGACCCAGTACTTC. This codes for CASSKTRETQYF.

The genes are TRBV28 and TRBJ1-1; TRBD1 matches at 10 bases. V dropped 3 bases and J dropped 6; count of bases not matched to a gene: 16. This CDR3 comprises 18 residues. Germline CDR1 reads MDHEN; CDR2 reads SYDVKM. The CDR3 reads CASSLIMGTGAFNAEAFF. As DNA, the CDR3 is TGTGCCAGCAGTTTGATCATGGGGACAGGGGCCTTCAATGCTGAAGCTTTCTTT.

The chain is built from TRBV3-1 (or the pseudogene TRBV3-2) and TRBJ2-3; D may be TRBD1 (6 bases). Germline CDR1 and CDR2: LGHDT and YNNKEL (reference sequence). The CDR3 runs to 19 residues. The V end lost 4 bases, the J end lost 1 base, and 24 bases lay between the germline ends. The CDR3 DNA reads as TGTGCCAGCAGCCTAGACGCTGGGATTTGGGGGCCTCGCACAGATACGCAGTATTTT. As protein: CASSLDAGIWGPRTDTQYF.

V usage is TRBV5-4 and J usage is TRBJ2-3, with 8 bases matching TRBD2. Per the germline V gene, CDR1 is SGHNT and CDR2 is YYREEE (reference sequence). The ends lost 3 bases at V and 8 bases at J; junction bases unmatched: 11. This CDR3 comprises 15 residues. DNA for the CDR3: TGTGCCAGCAGCTCAGGGAGCGGGAGTCTTCCTACGCAGTATTTT. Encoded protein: CASSSGSGSLPTQYF.

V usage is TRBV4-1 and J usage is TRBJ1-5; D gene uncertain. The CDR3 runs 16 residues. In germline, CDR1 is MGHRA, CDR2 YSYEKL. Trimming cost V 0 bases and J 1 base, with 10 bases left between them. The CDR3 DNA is TGCGCCAGCAGCCAAGAGTTTCCGGCGAGCAATCAGCCCCAGCATTTT. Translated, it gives CASSQEFPASNQPQHF.

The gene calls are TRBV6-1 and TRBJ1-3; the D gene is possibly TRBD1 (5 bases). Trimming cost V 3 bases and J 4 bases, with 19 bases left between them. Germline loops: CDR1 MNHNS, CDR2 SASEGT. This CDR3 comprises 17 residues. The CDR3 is CASSEGDRFRGGNTIYF. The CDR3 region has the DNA TGTGCCAGCAGTGAGGGGGACCGGTTTCGAGGGGGAAACACCATATATTTT.

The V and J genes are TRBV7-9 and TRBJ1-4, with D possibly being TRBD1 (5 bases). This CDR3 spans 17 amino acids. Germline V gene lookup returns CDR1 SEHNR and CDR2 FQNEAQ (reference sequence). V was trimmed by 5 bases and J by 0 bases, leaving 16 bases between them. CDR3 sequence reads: CASSLYATDATNEKLFF. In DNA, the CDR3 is TGTGCCAGCAGCCTGTATGCGACAGACGCAACTAATGAAAAACTGTTTTTT. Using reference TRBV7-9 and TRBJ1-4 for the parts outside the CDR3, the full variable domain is DTGVSQNPRHKITKRGQNVTFRCDPISEHNRLYWYRQTLGQGPEFLTYFQNEAQLEKSRLLSDRFSAERPKGSFSTLEIQRTEQGDSAMYLCASSLYATDATNEKLFFGSGTQLSVL.

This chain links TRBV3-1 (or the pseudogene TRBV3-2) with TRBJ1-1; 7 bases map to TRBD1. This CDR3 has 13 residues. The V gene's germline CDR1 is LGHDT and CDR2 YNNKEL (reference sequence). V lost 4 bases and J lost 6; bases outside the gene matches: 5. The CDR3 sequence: CASSPDREAEAFF. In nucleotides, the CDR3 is TGTGCCAGCAGCCCAGACAGGGAAGCTGAAGCTTTCTTT.

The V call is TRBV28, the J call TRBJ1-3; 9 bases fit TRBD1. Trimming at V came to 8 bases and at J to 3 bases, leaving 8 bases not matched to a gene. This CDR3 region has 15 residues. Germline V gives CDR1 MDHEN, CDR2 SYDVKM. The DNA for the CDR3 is TGTGCCAGCGTTGGGACAGGGAGTTTTGGAAACACCATATATTTT. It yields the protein CASVGTGSFGNTIYF.

This CDR3 is CASIGGNYGYTF. The CDR3 DNA sequence: TGTGCCAGTATCGGGGGGAACTATGGCTACACCTTC. The rearrangement links TRBV28 to TRBJ1-2, with TRBD1 as a possible D gene (5 bases). Trimming cost V 9 bases and J 2 bases, with 10 bases left between them. CDR1 is MDHEN, CDR2 SYDVKM, per germline. The CDR3 length is 12 residues.